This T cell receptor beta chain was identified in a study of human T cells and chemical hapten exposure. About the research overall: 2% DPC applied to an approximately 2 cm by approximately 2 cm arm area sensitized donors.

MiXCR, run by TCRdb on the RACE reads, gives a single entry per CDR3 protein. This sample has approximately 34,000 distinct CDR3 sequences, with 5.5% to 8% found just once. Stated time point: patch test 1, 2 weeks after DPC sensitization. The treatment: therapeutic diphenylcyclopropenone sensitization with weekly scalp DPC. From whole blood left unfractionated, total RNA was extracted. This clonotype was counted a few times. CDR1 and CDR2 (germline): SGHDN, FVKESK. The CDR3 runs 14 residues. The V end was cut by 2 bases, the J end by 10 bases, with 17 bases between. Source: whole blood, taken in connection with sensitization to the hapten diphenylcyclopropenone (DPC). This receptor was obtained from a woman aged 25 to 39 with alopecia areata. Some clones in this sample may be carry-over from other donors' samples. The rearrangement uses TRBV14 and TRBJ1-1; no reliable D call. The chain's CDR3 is CASSQTTEYLGAFF. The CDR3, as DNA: TGTGCCAGCAGCCAAACAACAGAGTACCTCGGAGCTTTCTTT.